The sample holds many counts of the clone carrying this TCR beta chain. Its antigen is not known. The V segment lost 4 bases and the J segment 4 bases; nucleotides outside the gene matches: 6. This CDR3 region has 14 residues. Germline CDR1 reads SQVTM; CDR2 reads ANQGSEA. The data are from a study of Ad26.COV2.S vaccination and SARS-CoV-2 variants. Study results and caveats: Spike-specific CD8+ and CD4+ T cell responses reportedly showed substantial breadth after vaccination.

The assay was immunoSEQ multiplex PCR, and TCRdb's table has in-frame clones only and misses some. Of around 86,000 clones listed, more than 70% are singletons. The material sequenced was peripheral blood, taken after recovery from COVID-19. The J gene is TRBJ2-1, the V gene TRBV29-1; 8 nucleotides line up with TRBD2. This clonotype was sampled from a human donor who had recovered from COVID-19. The CDR3 reads CSVVPGGLYNEQFF. The DNA for the CDR3 is TGCAGCGTTGTACCGGGAGGGCTGTACAATGAGCAGTTCTTC.